This T cell receptor beta chain is from a study of T cell responses to AZD1222 COVID-19 vaccine. Findings of the study overall: Increases in Spike-specific TCR breadth and depth were seen after two AZD1222 doses. Only a handful of AZD1222 recipients were seropositive at baseline.

The method was immunoSEQ multiplex PCR; TCRdb's version includes in-frame clones alone and lacks a portion of them. In the table there are some 200,000 clones, approximately 94% of which are singletons. In regard to this clone: The antigen is undetermined.

This material consisted of peripheral blood, taken 28 days after the second AZD1222 dose. The sequence was obtained from an adult who received the AZD1222 COVID-19 vaccine.

CDR3 region: CAINRDREETQYF. CDR3 DNA sequence: TGTGCCATCAACAGGGACAGGGAAGAGACCCAGTACTTC. The chain combines TRBV10-3 with TRBJ2-5; TRBD1 matches 9 bases. Germline V CDR1 and CDR2: ENHRY, SYGVKD. This CDR3 contains 13 residues. V shed 7 bases, J shed 3 bases, and the junction held 3 bases outside the gene matches.